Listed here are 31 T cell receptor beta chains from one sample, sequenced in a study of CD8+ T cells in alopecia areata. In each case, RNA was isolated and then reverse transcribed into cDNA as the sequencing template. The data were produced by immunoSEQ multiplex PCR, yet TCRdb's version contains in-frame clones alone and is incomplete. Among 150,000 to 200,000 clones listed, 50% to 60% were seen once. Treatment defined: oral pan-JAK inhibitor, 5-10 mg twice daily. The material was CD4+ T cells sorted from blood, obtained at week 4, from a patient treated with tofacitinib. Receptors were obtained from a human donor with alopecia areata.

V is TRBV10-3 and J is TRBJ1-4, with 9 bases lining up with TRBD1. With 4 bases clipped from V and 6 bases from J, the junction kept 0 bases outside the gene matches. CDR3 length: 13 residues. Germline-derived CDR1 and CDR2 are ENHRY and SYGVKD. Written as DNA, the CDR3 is TGTGCCATCAGTGGGACAGGGGATGAAAAACTGTTTTTT. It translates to CAISGTGDEKLFF.

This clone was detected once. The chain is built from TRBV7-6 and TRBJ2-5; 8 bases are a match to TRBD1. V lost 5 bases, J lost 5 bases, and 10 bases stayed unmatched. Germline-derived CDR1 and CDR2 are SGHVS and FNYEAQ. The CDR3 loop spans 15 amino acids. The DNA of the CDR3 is TGTGCCAGCAGCCCCTACCAGGGGGCGGGGGAGACCCAGTACTTC. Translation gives CASSPYQGAGETQYF.

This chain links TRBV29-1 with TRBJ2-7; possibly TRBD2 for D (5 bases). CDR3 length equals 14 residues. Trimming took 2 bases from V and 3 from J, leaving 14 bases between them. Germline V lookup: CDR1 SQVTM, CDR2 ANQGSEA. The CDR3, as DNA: TGCAGCGTTGAAAAGGGCACAGAGGGCTACGAGCAGTACTTC. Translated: CSVEKGTEGYEQYF.

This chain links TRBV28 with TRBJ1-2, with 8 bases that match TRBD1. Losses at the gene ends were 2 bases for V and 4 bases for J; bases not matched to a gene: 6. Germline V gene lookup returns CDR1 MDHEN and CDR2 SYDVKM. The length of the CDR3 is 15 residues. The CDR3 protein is CASSLPGQGSYGYTF. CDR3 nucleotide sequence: TGTGCCAGCAGTTTACCAGGACAGGGTAGCTATGGCTACACCTTC.

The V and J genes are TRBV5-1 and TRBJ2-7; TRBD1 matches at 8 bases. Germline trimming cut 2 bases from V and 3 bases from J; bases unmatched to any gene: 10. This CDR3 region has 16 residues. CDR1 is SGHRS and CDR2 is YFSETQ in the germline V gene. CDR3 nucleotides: TGCGCCAGCAGCTTCTGGTCCGGGACAGGTCTCTACGAGCAGTACTTC. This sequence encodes CASSFWSGTGLYEQYF.

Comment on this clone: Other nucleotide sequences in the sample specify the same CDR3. DNA for the CDR3: TGCAGCGTTGGAGGAGAGACCCAGTACTTC. This sequence encodes CSVGGETQYF. The rearrangement uses TRBV29-1 and TRBJ2-5; no clear D gene. The length of the CDR3 is 10 residues. V lost 4 bases and J 4 bases, leaving 4 bases between the germline ends. The V gene's germline CDR1 is SQVTM and CDR2 ANQGSEA. Filled out from reference TRBV29-1 and TRBJ2-5, the complete variable domain reads SAVISQKPSRDICQRGTSLTIQCQVDSQVTMMFWYRQQPGQSLTLIATANQGSEATYESGFVIDKFPISRPNLTFSTLTVSNMSPEDSSIYLCSVGGETQYFGPGTRLLVL.

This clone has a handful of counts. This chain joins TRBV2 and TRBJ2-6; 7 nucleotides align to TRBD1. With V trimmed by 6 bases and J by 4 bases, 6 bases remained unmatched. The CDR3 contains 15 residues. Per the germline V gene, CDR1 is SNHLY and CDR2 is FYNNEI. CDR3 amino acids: CASSLTGAGANVLTF. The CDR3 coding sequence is TGTGCCAGCAGCCTCACAGGGGCCGGGGCCAACGTCCTGACTTTC.

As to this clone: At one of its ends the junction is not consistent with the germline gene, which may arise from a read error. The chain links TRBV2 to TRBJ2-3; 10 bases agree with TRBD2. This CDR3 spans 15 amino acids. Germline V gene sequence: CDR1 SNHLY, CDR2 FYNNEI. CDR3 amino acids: CASKKRGGRGDTQYF. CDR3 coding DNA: TGTGCCAGCAAAAAGCGGGGGGGCCGGGGAGATACGCAGTACTTT.

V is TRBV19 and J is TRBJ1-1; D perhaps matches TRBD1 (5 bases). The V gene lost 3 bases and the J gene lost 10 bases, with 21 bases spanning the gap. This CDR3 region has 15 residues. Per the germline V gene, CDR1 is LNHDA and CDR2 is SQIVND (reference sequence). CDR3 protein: CASSIDSFVRGAAFF. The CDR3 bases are TGTGCCAGTAGTATCGACTCGTTCGTGAGGGGAGCAGCTTTCTTT.

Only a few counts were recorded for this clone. The CDR3 reads CASSPGQGSSGANVLTF. Here the CDR3 DNA reads TGTGCCAGCAGCCCTGGACAGGGAAGCTCTGGGGCCAACGTCCTGACTTTC. The chain uses TRBV27 and TRBJ2-6; 8 nucleotides agree with TRBD1. Trimming at V came to 6 bases and at J to 0 bases, leaving 7 bases not matched to a gene. This CDR3 spans 17 amino acids. Germline V gene data show CDR1 as MNHEY and CDR2 as SMNVEV (reference sequence).

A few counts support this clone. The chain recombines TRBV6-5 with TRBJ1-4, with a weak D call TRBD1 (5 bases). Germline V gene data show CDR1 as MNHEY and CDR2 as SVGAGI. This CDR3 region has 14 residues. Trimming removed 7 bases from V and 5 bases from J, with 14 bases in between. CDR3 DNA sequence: TGTGCCAGCAATCCCGGGGGTTCAAATGAAAAACTGTTTTTT. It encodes CASNPGGSNEKLFF.

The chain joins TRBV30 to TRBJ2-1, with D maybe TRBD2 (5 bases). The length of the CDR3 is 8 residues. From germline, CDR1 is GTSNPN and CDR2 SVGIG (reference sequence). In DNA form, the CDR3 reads TGTGTAGCGAATGAGCAGTTCTTC. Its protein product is CVANEQFF.

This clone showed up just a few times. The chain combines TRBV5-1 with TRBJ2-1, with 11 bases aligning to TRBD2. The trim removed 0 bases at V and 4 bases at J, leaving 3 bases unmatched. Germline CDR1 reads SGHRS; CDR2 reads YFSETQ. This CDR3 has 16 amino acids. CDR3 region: CASSLEGTSGYNEQFF. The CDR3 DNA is TGCGCCAGCAGCTTGGAGGGGACTAGCGGATACAATGAGCAGTTCTTC.

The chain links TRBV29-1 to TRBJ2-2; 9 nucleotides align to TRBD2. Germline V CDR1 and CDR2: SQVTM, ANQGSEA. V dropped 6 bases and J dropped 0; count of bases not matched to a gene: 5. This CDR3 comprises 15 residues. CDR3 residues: CSVGLAGTNTGELFF. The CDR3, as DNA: TGCAGCGTAGGTCTAGCGGGGACGAACACCGGGGAGCTGTTTTTT.

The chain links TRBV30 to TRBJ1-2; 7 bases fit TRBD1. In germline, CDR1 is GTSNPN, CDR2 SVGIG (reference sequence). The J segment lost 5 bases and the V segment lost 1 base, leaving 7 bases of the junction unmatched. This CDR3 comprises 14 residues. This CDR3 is CAWSEYRGLYGYTF. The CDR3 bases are TGTGCCTGGAGTGAATACAGGGGACTATATGGCTACACCTTC.

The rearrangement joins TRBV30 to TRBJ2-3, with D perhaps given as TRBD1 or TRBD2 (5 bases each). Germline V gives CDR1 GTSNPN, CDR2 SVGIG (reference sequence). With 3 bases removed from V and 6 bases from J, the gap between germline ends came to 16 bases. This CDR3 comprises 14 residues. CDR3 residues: CAWSPIPGTDTQYF. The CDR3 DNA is TGTGCCTGGAGCCCTATACCGGGGACGGATACGCAGTATTTT.

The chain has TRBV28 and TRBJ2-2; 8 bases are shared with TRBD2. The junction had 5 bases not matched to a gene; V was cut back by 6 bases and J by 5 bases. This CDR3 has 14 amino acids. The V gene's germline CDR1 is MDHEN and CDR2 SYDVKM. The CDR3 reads CASSLSGATGELFF. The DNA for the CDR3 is TGTGCCAGCAGCCTTAGCGGGGCGACCGGGGAGCTGTTTTTT.

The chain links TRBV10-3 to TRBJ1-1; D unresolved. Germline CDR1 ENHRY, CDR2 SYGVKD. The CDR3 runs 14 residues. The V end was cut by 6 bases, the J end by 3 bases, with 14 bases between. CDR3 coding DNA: TGTGCCATCAGCGCAGGCAGGATAGACACTGAAGCTTTCTTT. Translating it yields CAISAGRIDTEAFF.

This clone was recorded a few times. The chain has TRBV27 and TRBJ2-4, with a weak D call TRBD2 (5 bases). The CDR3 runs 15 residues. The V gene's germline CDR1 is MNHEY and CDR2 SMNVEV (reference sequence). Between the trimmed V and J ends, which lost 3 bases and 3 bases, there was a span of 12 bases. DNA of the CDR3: TGTGCCAGCAGTTTGAGGGAGAGGAACAAAAACATTCAGTACTTC. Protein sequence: CASSLRERNKNIQYF.

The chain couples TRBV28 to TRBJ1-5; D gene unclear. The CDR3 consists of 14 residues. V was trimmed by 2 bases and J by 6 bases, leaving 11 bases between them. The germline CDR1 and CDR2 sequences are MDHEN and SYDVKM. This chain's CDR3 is CASSLMQRSQPQHF. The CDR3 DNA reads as TGTGCCAGCAGTTTAATGCAGCGAAGTCAGCCCCAGCATTTT.

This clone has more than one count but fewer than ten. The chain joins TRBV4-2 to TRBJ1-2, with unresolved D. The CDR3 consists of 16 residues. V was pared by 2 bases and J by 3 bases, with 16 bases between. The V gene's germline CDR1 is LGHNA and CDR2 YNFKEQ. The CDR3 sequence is CASSQSPTGPDYGYTF. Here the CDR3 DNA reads TGTGCCAGCAGCCAAAGCCCCACCGGGCCGGACTATGGCTACACCTTC.

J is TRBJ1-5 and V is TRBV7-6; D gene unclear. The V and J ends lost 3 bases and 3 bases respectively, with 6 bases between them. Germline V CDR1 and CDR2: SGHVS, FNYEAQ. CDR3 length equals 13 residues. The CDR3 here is CASSFELNQPQHF. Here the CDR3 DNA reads TGTGCCAGCAGCTTTGAACTCAATCAGCCCCAGCATTTT.

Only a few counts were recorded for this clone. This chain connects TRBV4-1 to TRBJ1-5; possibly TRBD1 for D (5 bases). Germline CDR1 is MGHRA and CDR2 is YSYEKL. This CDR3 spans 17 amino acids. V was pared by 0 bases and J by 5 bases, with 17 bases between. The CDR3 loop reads CASSQEFGVGPYQPQHF. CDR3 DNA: TGCGCCAGCAGCCAAGAGTTTGGGGTGGGGCCCTATCAGCCCCAGCATTTT.

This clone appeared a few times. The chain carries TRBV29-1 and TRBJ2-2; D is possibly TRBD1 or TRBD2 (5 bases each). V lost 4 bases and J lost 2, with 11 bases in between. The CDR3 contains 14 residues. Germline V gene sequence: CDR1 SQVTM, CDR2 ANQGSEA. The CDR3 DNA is TGCAGCGTTGTCCCGGGGCTCAACACCGGGGAGCTGTTTTTT. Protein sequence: CSVVPGLNTGELFF.

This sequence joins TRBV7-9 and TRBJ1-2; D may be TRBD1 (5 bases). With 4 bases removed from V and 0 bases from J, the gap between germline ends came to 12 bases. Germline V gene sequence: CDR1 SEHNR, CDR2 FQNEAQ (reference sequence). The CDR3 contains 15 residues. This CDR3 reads CASSSDRAANYGYTF. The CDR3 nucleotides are TGTGCCAGCAGCTCCGACAGAGCAGCTAACTATGGCTACACCTTC.

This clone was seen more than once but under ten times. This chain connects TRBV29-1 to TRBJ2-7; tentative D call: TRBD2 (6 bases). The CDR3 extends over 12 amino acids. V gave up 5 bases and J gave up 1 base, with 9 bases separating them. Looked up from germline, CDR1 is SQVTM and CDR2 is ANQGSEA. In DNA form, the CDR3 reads TGCAGCGTTCGGGACTCATCCTACGAGCAGTACTTC. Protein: CSVRDSSYEQYF.

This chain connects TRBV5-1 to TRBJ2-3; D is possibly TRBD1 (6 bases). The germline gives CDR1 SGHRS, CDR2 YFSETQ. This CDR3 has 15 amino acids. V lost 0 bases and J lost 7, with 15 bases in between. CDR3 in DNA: TGCGCCAGCAGCTTGGTGACAGGCACGAGTTATACGCAGTATTTT. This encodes CASSLVTGTSYTQYF.

In nucleotides, the CDR3 is TGTGCCAGCAGTTACGGGCAGGTCTATAATTCACCCCTCCACTTT. As protein: CASSYGQVYNSPLHF. The rearrangement joins TRBV6-5 to TRBJ1-6; no reliable D call. The CDR3 extends over 15 amino acids. V shed 2 bases and J shed 3 bases, with 8 bases lying between them. The germline gives CDR1 MNHEY, CDR2 SVGAGI.

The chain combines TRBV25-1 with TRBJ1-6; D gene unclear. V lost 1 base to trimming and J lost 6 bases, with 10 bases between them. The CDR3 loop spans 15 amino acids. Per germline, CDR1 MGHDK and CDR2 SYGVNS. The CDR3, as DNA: TGTGCCAGCAGTGAATTGGCGACGGGTAATTCACCCCTCCACTTT. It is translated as CASSELATGNSPLHF.

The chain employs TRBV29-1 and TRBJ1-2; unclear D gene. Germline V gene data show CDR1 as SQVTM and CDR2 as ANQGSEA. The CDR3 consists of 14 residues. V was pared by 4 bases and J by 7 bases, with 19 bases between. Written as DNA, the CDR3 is TGCAGCGTTGGTCAGATTTGGGAGCGTGGTGGCTACACCTTC. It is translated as CSVGQIWERGGYTF.

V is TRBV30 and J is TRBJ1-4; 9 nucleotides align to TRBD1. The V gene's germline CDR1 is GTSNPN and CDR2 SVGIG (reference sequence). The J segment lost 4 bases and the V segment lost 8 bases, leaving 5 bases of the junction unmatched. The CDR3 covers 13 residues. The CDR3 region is CAGNRGLNEKLFF. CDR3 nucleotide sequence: TGTGCCGGGAACAGGGGGCTTAATGAAAAACTGTTTTTT.